The present T cell receptor (beta chain) was sequenced within a study of regulatory T cells in long-lasting Graves disease. This clonotype appeared many times. Time point specified: newly diagnosed GD, antithyroid drugs for less than 3 months. The authors made the TCR library using RNA they extracted from PBMCs. Sequencing libraries for TCR beta were prepared with iRepertoire HTBI primers and Arm-PCR of CDR3 regions. TCRdb itself ran the multiplex PCR reads through MiXCR, one entry per CDR3 protein. The sample has fewer than 550,000 distinct CDR3 sequences, 16% seen once. The germline CDR1 and CDR2 sequences are DFQATT and SNEGSKA (reference sequence). The V segment lost 3 bases and the J segment 2 bases; nucleotides outside the gene matches: 9. The CDR3 consists of 16 residues. The data also belong to a second study, concerning T cells in Graves' hyperthyroidism and ophthalmopathy. That study reports: The HTBI primer set drove a first-round RT-PCR of the TCR CDR3. Researchers report that a 13 V-J model separated ophthalmopathy from stable hyperthyroidism.

The specimen comprised peripheral blood mononuclear cells (PBMCs), sampled at new diagnosis, from a patient treated with antithyroid drugs. This receptor was identified in a woman aged 35 to 60 with Graves disease. J is TRBJ2-3 and V is TRBV20-1; the match to TRBD2 covers 9 bases. CDR3 sequence (DNA): TGCAGTGCTAGTTCAGGTCCTAGCGGGATCACAGATACGCAGTATTTT. Translated: CSASSGPSGITDTQYF.